What follows describes a single TCR beta chain. This sample was included in a study of shared clonotypes between healthy human individuals. The method was immunoSEQ multiplex PCR; TCRdb's version includes in-frame clones alone and lacks a portion of them. Here the sample spans 2.5 million or so clones, more than 90% being singletons. CDR3 length: 14 amino acids. Germline V gene sequence: CDR1 SQVTM, CDR2 ANQGSEA. V was pared by 6 bases and J by 7 bases, with 10 bases of the junction left unmatched. The sample comprised naive CD4+ T cells sorted from blood. The subset was: CD45RA+ positively selected. V and J are TRBV29-1 and TRBJ2-1, with 9 bases matching TRBD2. The receptor's source is a man aged 18 to 30 in good health. The CDR3 nucleotides read TGCAGCGTCATGTCGGGCGGGAGGGAGAATGAGCAGTTCTTC. The encoded protein is CSVMSGGRENEQFF.